This TCR beta chain was retrieved from a study of beta chain features in type 1 diabetes. Study conclusions and caveats: Equally in patients and controls, shorter templates might have been favored by PCR.

The isolated RNA, all of it, was reverse transcribed, so expressed TCRB transcripts were what got sequenced. The method was immunoSEQ multiplex PCR; TCRdb's version includes in-frame clones alone and lacks a portion of them. The sample includes tens of thousands of clones, roughly 50% of them seen just once. V was shortened by 4 bases and J by 1 base, with 15 bases between the two germline ends. The CDR3 totals 15 residues. Germline loops: CDR1 SGHDT, CDR2 YYEEEE. Notes on this clone: Its cognate antigen is unknown.

This receptor was obtained from a woman in her late teens or twenties in good health. The J gene is TRBJ2-7, the V gene TRBV5-6, with D maybe TRBD1 (5 bases). Sequenced input: central memory CD4+ T cells from blood. The CDR3 sequence: CASSPTSGWSYEQYF. The CDR3 DNA sequence: TGTGCCAGCAGCCCGACATCAGGGTGGTCCTACGAGCAGTACTTC.